Following are 4 T cell receptor beta chains from one sample sequenced in a study of technical replicates of blood from a few donors. TCRdb's copy holds only in-frame clones and misses some; the assay was immunoSEQ multiplex PCR. The table has 60,000 to 65,000 clones, almost 95% seen once; the top ten hold 4.3%. What was sequenced was PBMCs. The origin of the receptors is a human donor in good health. Some clones in this sample may be carry-over from other donors' samples.

The gene calls are TRBV25-1 and TRBJ1-1, with TRBD1 identical over 7 bases. Germline CDR1 and CDR2: MGHDK and SYGVNS. There are 16 residues in the CDR3. J lost 3 bases, V lost 2 bases, and 9 bases had no gene match. CDR3 sequence (DNA): TGTGCCAGCAGTGAAAGGCCGCTCACAGGGGACACTGAAGCTTTCTTT. Translating it yields CASSERPLTGDTEAFF.

This chain uses TRBV28 with TRBJ1-5; 9 bases fit TRBD1. The CDR3 is 16 residues long. V trimming: 5 bases; J trimming: 5 bases; junction bases outside the gene matches: 10. Germline assignment: CDR1 MDHEN and CDR2 SYDVKM. CDR3: CASSPHGTGIHQPQHF. The CDR3 DNA follows: TGTGCCAGCAGTCCCCATGGGACAGGGATACATCAGCCCCAGCATTTT.

The chain uses TRBV4-1 and TRBJ2-3, with 9 nucleotides matching TRBD2. The CDR3 extends over 18 amino acids. Trimming took 4 bases from V and 2 from J; bases not matched to a gene: 13. Germline assignment: CDR1 MGHRA and CDR2 YSYEKL. The chain's CDR3 is CASSPTFGSGSHTDTQYF. The DNA of the CDR3 is TGCGCCAGCAGCCCGACGTTTGGTAGCGGGAGCCACACAGATACGCAGTATTTT.

The V call is TRBV6-5, the J call TRBJ2-1; the D is unclear. This CDR3 has 13 residues. The V gene's germline CDR1 is MNHEY and CDR2 SVGAGI. V was shortened by 0 bases and J by 9 bases, with 9 bases between the two germline ends. CDR3 sequence (DNA): TGTGCCAGCAGTTACTCGAGTAGCATTGAGCAGTTCTTC. Residues: CASSYSSSIEQFF.